This T cell receptor (beta chain) was captured in a study of tumor-infiltrating lymphocytes in primary liver carcinoma. Total RNA and DNA came together from approximately 22-30 mg of bulk tissue without cell sorting. The template, about 550 ng total RNA, yielded TCR beta cDNA made with a constant-region primer. Generation of the TCR beta libraries relied on three nested multiplex PCR rounds using slightly modified ARM-PCR. TCRdb re-analysed the multiplex PCR reads in MiXCR, keeping a single row per CDR3 protein. The sample consists of 80,000 or so distinct CDR3 sequences, roughly 69% of them appearing once. Sequenced: tumor-adjacent normal liver tissue. The clonotype comes from a man aged 35-49 years with primary liver carcinoma and hepatitis B virus infection.

The DNA of the CDR3 is TGTGCCAACAGATTTGTAGCGGGTAACTACGAGCAGTACTTC. Amino acids: CANRFVAGNYEQYF. J is TRBJ2-7 and V is TRBV28; TRBD2 agrees at 7 bases. The junction had 12 bases not matched to a gene; V was cut back by 10 bases and J by 3 bases. This CDR3 has 14 amino acids. Germline assignment: CDR1 MDHEN and CDR2 SYDVKM.